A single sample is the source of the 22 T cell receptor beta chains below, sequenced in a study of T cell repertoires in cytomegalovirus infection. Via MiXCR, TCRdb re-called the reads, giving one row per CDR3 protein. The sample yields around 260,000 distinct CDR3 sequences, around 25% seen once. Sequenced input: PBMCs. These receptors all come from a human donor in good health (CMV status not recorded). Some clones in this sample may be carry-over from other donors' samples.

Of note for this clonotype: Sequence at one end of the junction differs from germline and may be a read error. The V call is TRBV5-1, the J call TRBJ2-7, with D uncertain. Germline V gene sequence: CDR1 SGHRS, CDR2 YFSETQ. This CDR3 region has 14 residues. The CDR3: CASSLGPGPYEQSF. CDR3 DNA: TGCGCCAGCTCGCTTGGGCCGGGCCCCTACGAGCAGTCCTTC.

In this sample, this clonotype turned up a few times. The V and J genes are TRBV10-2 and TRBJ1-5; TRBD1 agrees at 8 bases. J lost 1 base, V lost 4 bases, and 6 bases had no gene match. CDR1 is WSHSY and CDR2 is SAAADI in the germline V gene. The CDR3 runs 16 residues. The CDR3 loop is CASSGLQGASNQPQHF. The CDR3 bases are TGCGCCAGCAGTGGCTTGCAGGGGGCCAGCAATCAGCCCCAGCATTTT.

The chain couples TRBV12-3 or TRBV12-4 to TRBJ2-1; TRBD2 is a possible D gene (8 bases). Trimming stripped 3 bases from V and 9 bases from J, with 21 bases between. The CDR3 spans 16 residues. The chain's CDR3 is CASSFFGRGQYGEQFF. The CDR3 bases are TGTGCCAGCAGTTTTTTCGGGAGGGGACAGTACGGTGAGCAGTTCTTC.

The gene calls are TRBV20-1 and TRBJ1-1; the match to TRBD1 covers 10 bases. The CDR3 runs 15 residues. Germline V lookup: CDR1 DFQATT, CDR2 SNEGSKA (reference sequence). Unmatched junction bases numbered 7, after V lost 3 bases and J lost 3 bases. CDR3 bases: TGCAGTGCTAGCCCCAGGGACAGGGGAGACACTGAAGCTTTCTTT. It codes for CSASPRDRGDTEAFF.

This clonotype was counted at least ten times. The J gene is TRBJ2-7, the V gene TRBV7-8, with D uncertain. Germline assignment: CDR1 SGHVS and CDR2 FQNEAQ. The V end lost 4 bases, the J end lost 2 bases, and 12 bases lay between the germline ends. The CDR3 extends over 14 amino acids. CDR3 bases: TGTGCCAGCAGCTCGCGGTCCGGCGCCTACGAGCAGTACTTC. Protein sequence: CASSSRSGAYEQYF.

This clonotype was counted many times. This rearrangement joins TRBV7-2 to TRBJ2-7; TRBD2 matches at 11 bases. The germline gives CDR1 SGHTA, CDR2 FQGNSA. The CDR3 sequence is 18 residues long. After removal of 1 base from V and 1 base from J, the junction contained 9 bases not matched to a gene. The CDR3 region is CASSLVALAGGSSYEQYF. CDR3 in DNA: TGTGCCAGCAGCTTAGTAGCTCTAGCGGGAGGATCGTCCTACGAGCAGTACTTC.

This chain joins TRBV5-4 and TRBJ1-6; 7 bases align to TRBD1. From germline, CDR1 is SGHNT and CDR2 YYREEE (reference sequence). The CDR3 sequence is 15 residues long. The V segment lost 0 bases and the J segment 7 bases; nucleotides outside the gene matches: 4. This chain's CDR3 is CASSLDSGQNSPLHF. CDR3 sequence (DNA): TGTGCCAGCAGCTTGGATTCGGGACAGAATTCACCCCTCCACTTT. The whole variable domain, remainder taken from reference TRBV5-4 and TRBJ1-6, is ETGVTQSPTHLIKTRGQQVTLRCSSQSGHNTVSWYQQALGQGPQFIFQYYREEENGRGNFPPRFSGLQFPNYSSELNVNALELDDSALYLCASSLDSGQNSPLHFGNGTRLTVT.

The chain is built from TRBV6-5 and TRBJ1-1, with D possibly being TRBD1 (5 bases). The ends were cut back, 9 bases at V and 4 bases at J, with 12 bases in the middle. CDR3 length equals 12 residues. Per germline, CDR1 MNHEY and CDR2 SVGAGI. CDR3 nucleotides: TGTGCCAGTAGTGAGGGACTCACTGAAGCTTTCTTT. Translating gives CASSEGLTEAFF.

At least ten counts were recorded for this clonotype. The CDR3 loop reads CASSWGGSHPITDTQYF. CDR3 in DNA: TGTGCCAGCAGCTGGGGAGGCTCCCACCCTATCACAGATACGCAGTATTTT. The chain links TRBV7-2 to TRBJ2-3, with D tentatively TRBD2 (6 bases). With 4 bases removed from V and 2 bases from J, the gap between germline ends came to 19 bases. The CDR3 is made up of 17 amino acids. The germline gives CDR1 SGHTA, CDR2 FQGNSA.

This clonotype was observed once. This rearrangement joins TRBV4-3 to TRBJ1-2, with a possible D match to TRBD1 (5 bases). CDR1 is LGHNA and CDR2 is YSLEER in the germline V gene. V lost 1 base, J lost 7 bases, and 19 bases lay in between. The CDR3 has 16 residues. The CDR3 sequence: CASSQAPAVWRGGYTF. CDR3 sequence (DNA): TGCGCCAGCAGCCAAGCCCCCGCCGTGTGGAGGGGTGGCTACACCTTC.

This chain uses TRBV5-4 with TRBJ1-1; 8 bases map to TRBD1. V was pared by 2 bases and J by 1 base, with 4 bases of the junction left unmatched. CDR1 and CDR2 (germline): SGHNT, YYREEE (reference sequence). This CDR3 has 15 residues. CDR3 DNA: TGTGCCAGCAGCTTCCTCGACAGGGGGAACACTGAAGCTTTCTTT. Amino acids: CASSFLDRGNTEAFF.

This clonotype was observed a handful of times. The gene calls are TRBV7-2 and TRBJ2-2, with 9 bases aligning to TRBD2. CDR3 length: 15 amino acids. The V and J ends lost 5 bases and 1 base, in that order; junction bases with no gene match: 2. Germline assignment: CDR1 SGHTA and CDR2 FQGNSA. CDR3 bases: TGTGCCAGCAGCATTAGCGGGGGGAACACCGGGGAGCTGTTTTTT. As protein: CASSISGGNTGELFF.

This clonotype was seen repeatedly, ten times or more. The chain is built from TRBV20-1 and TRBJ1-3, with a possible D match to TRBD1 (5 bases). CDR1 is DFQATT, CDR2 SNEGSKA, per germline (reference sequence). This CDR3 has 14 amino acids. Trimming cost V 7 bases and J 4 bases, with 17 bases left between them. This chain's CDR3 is CSVRGRGLGNTIYF. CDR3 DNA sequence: TGCAGTGTCAGAGGTCGGGGACTCGGAAACACCATATATTTT.

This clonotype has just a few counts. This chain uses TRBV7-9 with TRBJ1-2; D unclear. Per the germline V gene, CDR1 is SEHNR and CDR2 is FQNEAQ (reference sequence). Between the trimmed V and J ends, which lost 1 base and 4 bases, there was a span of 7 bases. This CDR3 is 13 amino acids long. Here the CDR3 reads CASSLVASYGYTF. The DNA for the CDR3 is TGTGCCAGCAGCTTAGTGGCCAGCTATGGCTACACCTTC. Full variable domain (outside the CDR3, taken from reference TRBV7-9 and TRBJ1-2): DTGVSQNPRHKITKRGQNVTFRCDPISEHNRLYWYRQTLGQGPEFLTYFQNEAQLEKSRLLSDRFSAERPKGSFSTLEIQRTEQGDSAMYLCASSLVASYGYTFGSGTRLTVV.

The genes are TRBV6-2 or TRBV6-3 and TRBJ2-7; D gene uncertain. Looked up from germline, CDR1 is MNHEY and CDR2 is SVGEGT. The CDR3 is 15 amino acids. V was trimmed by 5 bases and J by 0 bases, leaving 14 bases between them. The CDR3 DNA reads TGTGCCAGCAGTAGCCTAAGATTTATCTCCTACGAGCAGTACTTC. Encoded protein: CASSSLRFISYEQYF.

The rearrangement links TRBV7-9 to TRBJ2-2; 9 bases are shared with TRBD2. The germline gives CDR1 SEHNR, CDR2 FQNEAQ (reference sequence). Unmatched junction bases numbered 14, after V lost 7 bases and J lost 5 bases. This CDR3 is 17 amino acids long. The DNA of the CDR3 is TGTGCCAGCACCTCGATTGGGGGTCTAGCGGGGACCGGGGAGCTGTTTTTT. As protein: CASTSIGGLAGTGELFF. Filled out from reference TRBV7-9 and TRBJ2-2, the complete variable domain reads DTGVSQNPRHKITKRGQNVTFRCDPISEHNRLYWYRQTLGQGPEFLTYFQNEAQLEKSRLLSDRFSAERPKGSFSTLEIQRTEQGDSAMYLCASTSIGGLAGTGELFFGEGSRLTVL.

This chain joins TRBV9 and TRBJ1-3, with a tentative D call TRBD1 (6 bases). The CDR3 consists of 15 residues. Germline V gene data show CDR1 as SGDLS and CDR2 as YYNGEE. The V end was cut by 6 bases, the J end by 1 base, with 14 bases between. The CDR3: CASTPTGFSGNTIYF. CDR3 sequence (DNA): TGTGCCAGCACTCCGACAGGATTTTCTGGAAACACCATATATTTT.

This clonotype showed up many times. Here the CDR3 reads CASSDHQGKGSPLHF. The CDR3 coding sequence is TGTGCCAGCAGCGACCACCAGGGGAAGGGTTCACCCCTCCACTTT. The chain employs TRBV11-2 and TRBJ1-6; D perhaps matches TRBD1 (6 bases). The CDR3 sequence is 15 residues long. The V gene's germline CDR1 is SGHAT and CDR2 FQNNGV. V lost 5 bases, J lost 9 bases, and 17 bases lay in between.

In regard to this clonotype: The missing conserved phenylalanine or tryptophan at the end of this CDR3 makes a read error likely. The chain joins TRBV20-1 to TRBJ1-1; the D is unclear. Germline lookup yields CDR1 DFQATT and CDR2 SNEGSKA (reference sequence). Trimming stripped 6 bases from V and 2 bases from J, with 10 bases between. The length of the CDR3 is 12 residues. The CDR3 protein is CSAKDGNTEAFV. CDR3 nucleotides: TGCAGTGCCAAGGACGGAAACACTGAAGCTTTCGTT.

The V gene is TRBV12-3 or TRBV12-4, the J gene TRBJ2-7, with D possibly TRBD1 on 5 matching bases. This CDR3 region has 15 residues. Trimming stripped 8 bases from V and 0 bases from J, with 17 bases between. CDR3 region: CASLLQGLSSYEQYF. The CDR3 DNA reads TGTGCCAGCCTACTCCAGGGTTTATCCTCCTACGAGCAGTACTTC.

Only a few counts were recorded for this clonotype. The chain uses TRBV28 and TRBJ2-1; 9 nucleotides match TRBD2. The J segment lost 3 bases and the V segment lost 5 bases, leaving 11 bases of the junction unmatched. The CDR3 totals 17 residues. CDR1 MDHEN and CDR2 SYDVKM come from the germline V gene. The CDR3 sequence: CASSENSGRYGYNEQFF. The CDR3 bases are TGTGCCAGCAGTGAAAATAGCGGGAGATACGGCTACAATGAGCAGTTCTTC.

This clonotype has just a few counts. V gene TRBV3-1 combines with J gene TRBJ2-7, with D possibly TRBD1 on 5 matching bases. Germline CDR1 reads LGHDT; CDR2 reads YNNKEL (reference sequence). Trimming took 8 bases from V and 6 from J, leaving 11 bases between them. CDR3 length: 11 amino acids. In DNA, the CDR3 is TGTGCCAGCGGTGCAGGGCGCGAGCAGTACTTC. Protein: CASGAGREQYF.